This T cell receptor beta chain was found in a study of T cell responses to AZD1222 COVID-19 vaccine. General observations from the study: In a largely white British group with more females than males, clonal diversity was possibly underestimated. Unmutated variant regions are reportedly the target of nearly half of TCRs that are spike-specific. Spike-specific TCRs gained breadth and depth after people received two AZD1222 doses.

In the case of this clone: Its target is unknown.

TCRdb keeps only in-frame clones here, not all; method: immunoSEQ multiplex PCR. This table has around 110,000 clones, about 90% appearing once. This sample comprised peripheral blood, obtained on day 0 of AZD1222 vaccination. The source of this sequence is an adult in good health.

The CDR3 is CASSYGERGGTDTQYF. Written as DNA, the CDR3 is TGTGCCAGCAGTTACGGGGAGCGGGGGGGCACAGATACGCAGTATTTT. The chain couples TRBV6-2 or TRBV6-3 to TRBJ2-3, with 9 bases identical to TRBD2. J was trimmed by 1 base and V by 2 bases; bases with no gene match: 4. The length of the CDR3 is 16 residues. CDR1 and CDR2 (germline): MNHEY, SVGEGT.